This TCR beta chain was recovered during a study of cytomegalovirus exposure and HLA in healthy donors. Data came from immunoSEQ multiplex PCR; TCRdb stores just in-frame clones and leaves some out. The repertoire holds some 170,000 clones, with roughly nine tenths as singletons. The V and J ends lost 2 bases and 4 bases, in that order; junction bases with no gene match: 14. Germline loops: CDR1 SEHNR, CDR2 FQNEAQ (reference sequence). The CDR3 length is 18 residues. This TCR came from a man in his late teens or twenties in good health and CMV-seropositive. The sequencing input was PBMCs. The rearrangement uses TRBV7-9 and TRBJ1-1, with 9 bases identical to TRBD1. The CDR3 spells CASSLSSRLGTGITEAFF. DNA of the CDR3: TGTGCCAGCAGCTTATCCTCTCGACTCGGGACAGGGATCACTGAAGCTTTCTTT.